This TCR beta chain is drawn from a study of blood T cell repertoires in COVID-19. Libraries were prepared by immunoSEQ multiplex PCR; TCRdb keeps only in-frame clonotypes and omits some of them. The table shows fewer than 400,000 clones, with 85% occurring only once. Sequencing was performed on PBMCs or T cells enriched from blood (not recorded which). The clonotype was recovered from a woman in her twenties or thirties who had been exposed to COVID-19.

The CDR3, as DNA: TGTGCCAGCAGCTTAGATGGGACAGGGTCTGGCTACACCTTC. It specifies CASSLDGTGSGYTF. This chain uses TRBV7-8 with TRBJ1-2, with 9 bases that match TRBD1. Unmatched junction bases numbered 4, after V lost 1 base and J lost 7 bases. The CDR3 loop spans 14 amino acids. Per germline, CDR1 SGHVS and CDR2 FQNEAQ.